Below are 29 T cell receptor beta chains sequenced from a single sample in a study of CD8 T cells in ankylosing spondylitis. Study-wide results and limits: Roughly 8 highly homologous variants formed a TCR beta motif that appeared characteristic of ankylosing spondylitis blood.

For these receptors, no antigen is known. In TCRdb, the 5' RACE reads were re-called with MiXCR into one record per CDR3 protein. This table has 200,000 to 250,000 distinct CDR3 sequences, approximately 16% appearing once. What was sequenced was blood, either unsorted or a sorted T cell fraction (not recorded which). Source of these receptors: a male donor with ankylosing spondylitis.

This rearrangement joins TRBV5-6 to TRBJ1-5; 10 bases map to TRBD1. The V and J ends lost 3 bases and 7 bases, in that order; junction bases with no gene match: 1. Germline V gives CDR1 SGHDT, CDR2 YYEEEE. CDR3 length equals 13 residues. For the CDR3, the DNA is TGTGCCAGCAGCTCGGGACAGGGGCAGCCCCAGCATTTT. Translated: CASSSGQGQPQHF.

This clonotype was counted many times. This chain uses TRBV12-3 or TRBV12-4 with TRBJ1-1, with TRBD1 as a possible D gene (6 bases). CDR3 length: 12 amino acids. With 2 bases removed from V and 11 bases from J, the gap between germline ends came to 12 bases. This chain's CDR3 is CASSLTGGEAFF. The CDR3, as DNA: TGTGCCAGCAGTTTAACGGGGGGCGAGGCTTTCTTT.

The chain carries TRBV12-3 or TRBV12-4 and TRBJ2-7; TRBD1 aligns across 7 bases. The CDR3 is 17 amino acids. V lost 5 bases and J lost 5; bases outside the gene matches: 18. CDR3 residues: CASSDLSPGQLQHEQYF. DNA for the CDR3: TGTGCCAGCAGTGATTTAAGCCCGGGACAGCTTCAACACGAGCAGTACTTC.

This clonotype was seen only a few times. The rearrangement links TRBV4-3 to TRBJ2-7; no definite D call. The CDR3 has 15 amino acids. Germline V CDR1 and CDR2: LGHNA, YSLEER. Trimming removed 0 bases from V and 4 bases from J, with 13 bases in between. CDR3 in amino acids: CASSQDSGLFYEQYF. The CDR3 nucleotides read TGCGCCAGCAGCCAAGACTCGGGTCTATTTTACGAGCAGTACTTC.

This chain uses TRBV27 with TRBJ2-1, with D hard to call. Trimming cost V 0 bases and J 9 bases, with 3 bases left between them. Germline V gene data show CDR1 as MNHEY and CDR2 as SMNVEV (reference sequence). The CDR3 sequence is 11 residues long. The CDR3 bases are TGTGCCAGCAGTTTATCAAGTGAGCAGTTCTTC. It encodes CASSLSSEQFF.

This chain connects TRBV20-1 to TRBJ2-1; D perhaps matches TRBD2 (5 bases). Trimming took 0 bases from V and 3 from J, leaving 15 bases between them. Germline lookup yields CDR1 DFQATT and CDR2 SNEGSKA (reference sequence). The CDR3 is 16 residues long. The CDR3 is CSARDVAGAVYNEQFF. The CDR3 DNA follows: TGCAGTGCTAGAGATGTGGCAGGAGCGGTCTACAATGAGCAGTTCTTC.

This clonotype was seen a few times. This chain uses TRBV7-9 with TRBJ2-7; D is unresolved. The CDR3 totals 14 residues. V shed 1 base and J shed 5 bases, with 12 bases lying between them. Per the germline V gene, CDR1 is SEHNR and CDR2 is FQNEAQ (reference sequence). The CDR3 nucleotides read TGTGCCAGCAGCTTAGATGCAGTTCTCGACGAGCAGTACTTC. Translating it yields CASSLDAVLDEQYF.

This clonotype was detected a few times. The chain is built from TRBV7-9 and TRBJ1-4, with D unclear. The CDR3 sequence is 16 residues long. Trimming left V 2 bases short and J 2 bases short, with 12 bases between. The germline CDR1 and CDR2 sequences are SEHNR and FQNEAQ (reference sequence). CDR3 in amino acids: CASSLTEGATNEKLFF. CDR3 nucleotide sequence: TGTGCCAGCAGCTTAACGGAGGGAGCGACTAATGAAAAACTGTTTTTT.

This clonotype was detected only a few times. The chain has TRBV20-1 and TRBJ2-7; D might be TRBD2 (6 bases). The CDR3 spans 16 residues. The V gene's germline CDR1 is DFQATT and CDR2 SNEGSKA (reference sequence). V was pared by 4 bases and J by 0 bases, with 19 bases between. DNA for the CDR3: TGCAGTGCTATTTCCTCGGGACTCCCTAGCTCCTACGAGCAGTACTTC. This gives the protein CSAISSGLPSSYEQYF.

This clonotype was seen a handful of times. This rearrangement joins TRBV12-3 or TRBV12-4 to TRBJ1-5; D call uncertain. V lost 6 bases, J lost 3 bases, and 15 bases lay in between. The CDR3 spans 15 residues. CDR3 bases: TGTGCCAGCAGCTCTCACGAAGAGGCCAATCAGCCCCAGCATTTT. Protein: CASSSHEEANQPQHF.

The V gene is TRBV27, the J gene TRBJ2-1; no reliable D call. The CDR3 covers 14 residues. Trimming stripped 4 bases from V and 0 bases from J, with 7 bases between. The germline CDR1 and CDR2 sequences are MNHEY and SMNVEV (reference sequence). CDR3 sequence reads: CASSYGSSYNEQFF. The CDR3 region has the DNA TGTGCCAGCAGTTATGGAAGCTCCTACAATGAGCAGTTCTTC.

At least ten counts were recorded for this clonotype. CDR3 coding DNA: TGTGCCAGCAGCTTCACAGGGGGGAACACTGAAGCTTTCTTT. Translation gives CASSFTGGNTEAFF. The chain employs TRBV7-9 and TRBJ1-1, with 8 bases fitting TRBD1. The V segment lost 3 bases and the J segment 1 base; nucleotides outside the gene matches: 1. This CDR3 comprises 14 residues. From germline, CDR1 is SEHNR and CDR2 FQNEAQ (reference sequence).

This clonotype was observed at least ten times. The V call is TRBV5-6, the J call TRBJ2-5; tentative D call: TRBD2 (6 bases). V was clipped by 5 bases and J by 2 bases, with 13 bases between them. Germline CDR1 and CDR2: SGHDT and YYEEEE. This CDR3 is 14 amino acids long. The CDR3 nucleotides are TGTGCCAGCAGGGCCTGGAGGGCACAAGAGACCCAGTACTTC. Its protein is CASRAWRAQETQYF.

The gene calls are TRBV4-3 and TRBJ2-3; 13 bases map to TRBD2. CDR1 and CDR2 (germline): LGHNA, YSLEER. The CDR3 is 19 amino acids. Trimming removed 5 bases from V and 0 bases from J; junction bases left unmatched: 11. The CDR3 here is CASSLRLGTSGISTDTQYF. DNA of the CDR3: TGCGCCAGCAGCTTACGCCTGGGGACTAGCGGGATAAGCACAGATACGCAGTATTTT.

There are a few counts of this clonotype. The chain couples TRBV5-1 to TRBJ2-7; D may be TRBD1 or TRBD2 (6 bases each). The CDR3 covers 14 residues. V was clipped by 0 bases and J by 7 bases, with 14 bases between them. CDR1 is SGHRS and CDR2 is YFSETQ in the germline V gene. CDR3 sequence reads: CASSLAGGWGEQYF. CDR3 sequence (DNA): TGCGCCAGCAGCTTGGCCGGGGGCTGGGGTGAGCAGTACTTC. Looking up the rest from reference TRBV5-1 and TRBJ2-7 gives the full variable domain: KAGVTQTPRYLIKTRGQQVTLSCSPISGHRSVSWYQQTPGQGLQFLFEYFSETQRNKGNFPGRFSGRQFSNSRSEMNVSTLELGDSALYLCASSLAGGWGEQYFGPGTRLTVT.

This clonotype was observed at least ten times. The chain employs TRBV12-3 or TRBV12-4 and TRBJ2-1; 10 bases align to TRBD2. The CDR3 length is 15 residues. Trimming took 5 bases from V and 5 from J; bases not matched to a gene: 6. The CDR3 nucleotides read TGTGCCAGCAGTACCAGCGGGGGGGGAGACAATGAGCAGTTCTTC. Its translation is CASSTSGGGDNEQFF.

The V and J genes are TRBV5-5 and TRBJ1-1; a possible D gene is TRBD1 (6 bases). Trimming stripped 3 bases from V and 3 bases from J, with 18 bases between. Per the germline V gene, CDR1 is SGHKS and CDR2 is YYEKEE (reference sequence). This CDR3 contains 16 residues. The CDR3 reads CASSWGATAGHTEAFF. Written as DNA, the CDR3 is TGTGCCAGCAGCTGGGGGGCGACAGCGGGGCACACTGAAGCTTTCTTT.

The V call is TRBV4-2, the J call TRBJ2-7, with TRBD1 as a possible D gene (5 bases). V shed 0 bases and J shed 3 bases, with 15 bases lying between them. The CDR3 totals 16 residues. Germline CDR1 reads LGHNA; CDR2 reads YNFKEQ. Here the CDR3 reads CASSQEEGDNLYEQYF. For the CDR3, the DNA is TGTGCCAGCAGCCAAGAGGAAGGGGATAATCTCTACGAGCAGTACTTC.

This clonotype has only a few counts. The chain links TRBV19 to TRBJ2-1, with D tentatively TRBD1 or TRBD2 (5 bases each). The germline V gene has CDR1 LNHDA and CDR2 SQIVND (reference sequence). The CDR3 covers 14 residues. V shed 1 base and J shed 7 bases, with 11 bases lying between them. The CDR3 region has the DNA TGTGCCAGTAGTATAGGGGGCGACTATAATGAGCAGTTCTTC. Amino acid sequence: CASSIGGDYNEQFF.

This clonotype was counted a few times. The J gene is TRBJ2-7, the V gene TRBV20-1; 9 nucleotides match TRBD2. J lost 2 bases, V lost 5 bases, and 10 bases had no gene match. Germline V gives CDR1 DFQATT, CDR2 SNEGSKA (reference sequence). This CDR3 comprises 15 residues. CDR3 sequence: CSAPRLAGGAYEQYF. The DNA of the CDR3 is TGCAGTGCTCCTCGACTGGCGGGGGGGGCCTACGAGCAGTACTTC.

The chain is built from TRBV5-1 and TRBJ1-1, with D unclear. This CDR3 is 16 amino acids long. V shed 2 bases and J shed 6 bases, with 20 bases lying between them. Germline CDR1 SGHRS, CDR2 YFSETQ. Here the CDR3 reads CASSFARGAVGSEAFF. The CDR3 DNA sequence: TGCGCCAGCAGCTTTGCCCGGGGAGCAGTGGGCTCTGAAGCTTTCTTT.

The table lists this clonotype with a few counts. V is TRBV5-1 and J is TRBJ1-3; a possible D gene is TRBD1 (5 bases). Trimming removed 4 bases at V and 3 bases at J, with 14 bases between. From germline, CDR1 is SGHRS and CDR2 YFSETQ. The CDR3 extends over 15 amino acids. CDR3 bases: TGCGCCAGCAGCCAGAGGGGAGGGGATGGAAACACCATATATTTT. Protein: CASSQRGGDGNTIYF.

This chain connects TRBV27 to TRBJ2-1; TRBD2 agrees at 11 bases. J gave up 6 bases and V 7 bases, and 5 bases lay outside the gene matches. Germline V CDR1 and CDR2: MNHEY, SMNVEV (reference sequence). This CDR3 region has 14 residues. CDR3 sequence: CASTTGTSGNEQFF. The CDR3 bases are TGTGCCAGCACAACCGGGACTAGCGGCAATGAGCAGTTCTTC.

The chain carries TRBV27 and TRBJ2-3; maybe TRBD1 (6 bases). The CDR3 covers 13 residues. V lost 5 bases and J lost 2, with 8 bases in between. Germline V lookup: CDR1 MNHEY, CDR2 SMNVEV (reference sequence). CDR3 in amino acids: CASSRQVTDTQYF. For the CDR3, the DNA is TGTGCCAGCAGTAGACAGGTCACAGATACGCAGTATTTT.

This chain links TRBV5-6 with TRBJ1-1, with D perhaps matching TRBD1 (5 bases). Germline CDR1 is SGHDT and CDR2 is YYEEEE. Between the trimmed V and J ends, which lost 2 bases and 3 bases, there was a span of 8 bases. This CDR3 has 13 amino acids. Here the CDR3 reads CASSLMGDTEAFF. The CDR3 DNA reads TGTGCCAGCAGCTTAATGGGGGACACTGAAGCTTTCTTT.

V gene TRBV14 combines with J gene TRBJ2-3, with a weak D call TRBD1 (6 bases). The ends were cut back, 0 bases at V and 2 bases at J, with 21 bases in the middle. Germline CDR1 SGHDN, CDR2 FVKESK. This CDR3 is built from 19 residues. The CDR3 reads CASSQDYMGNRDHTDTQYF. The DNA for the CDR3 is TGTGCCAGCAGCCAAGACTATATGGGGAACAGGGACCACACAGATACGCAGTATTTT.

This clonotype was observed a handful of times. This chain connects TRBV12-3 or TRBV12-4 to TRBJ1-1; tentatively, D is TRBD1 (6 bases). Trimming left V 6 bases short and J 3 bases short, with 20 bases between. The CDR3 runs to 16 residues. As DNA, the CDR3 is TGTGCCAGCAGCTGGACCTGGGGGGCGTCGGACACTGAAGCTTTCTTT. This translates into CASSWTWGASDTEAFF.

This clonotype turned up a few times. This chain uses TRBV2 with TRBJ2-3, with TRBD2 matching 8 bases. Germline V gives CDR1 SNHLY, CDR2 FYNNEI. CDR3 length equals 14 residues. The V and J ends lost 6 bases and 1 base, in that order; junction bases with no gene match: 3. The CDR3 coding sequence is TGTGCCAGCAGAACGACTAGCGGCACAGATACGCAGTATTTT. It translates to CASRTTSGTDTQYF.

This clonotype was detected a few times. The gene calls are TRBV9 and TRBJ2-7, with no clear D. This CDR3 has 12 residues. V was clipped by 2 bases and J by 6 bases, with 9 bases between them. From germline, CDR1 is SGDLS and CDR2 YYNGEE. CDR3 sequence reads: CASSVGRAEQYF. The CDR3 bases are TGTGCCAGCAGCGTTGGAAGGGCCGAGCAGTACTTC.